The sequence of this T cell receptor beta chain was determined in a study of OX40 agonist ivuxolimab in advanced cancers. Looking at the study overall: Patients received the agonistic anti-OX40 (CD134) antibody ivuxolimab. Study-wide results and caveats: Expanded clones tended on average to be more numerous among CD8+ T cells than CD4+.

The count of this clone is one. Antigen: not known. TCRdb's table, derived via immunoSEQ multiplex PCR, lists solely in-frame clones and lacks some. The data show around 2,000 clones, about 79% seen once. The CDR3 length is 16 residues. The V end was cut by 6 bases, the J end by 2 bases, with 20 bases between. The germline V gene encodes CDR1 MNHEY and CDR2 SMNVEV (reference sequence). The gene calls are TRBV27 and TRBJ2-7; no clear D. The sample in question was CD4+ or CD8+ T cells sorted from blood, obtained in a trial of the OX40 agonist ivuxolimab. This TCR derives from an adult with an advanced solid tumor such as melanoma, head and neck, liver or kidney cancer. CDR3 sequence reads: CASSLTGKSPAYEQYF. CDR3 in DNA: TGTGCCAGCAGCCTAACTGGGAAATCTCCTGCCTACGAGCAGTACTTC.